This record looks at one TCR beta chain sequence and its context. CDR3 length: 16 residues. CDR1 is SGHDT, CDR2 YYEEEE, per germline. Germline trimming cut 2 bases from V and 5 bases from J; bases unmatched to any gene: 10. Both 60 Vbeta primers and 13 Jbeta primers went into the PCR. Method: immunoSEQ multiplex PCR; TCRdb's copy keeps in-frame clones and lacks some. The table lists about 140,000 clones, almost 85% of them singletons. These data belong to a study of cytomegalovirus exposure and HLA in healthy donors. Sequenced: PBMCs. The sequence derives from a man aged 18 to 30 in good health and CMV-seropositive. This chain connects TRBV5-6 to TRBJ2-1; 7 nucleotides line up with TRBD2. The CDR3 spells CASSFETGGGDNEQFF. CDR3 nucleotides: TGTGCCAGCAGCTTCGAAACGGGGGGTGGAGACAATGAGCAGTTCTTC.